The clone carrying this T cell receptor (beta chain) occurred a few times. One entry per CDR3 protein results from TCRdb running MiXCR on the RT-PCR reads. In the table there are 390,000 or so distinct CDR3 sequences, 16% of which are singletons. Trimming removed 2 bases at V and 4 bases at J, with 18 bases between. Germline V gene lookup returns CDR1 MNHEY and CDR2 SVGAGI. The CDR3 sequence is 16 residues long. This sample is drawn from a study of patients and donors after allogeneic stem cell transplantation. Sequenced sample: blood, either unsorted or a sorted T cell fraction (not recorded which). The receptor comes from a human donor who was either an allogeneic HSCT recipient or a stem cell or donor lymphocyte infusion donor (not recorded which). It is not recorded whose cells these are; they may come from a transplant donor. The chain uses TRBV6-5 and TRBJ2-7; D perhaps matches TRBD1 (6 bases). CDR3 bases: TGTGCCAGCAGTTACAAGGGATCAGGGGTAAAATACGAGCAGTACTTC. It encodes CASSYKGSGVKYEQYF.